Ten or more counts support the clone carrying this TCR beta chain. The data were taken from a study of read filtering for tumor transcriptome and immune sequencing. Study in general: Under 10 patients were R-ISS I, 16 were R-ISS II, about seven were R-ISS III.

Molecular barcoded adaptors covering alpha/delta and beta/gamma chains were used on approximately 400 ng RNA. TCRdb re-called the reads with MiXCR, one entry per CDR3 protein. Among tens of thousands of distinct CDR3 sequences, approximately 19% were seen once, and the ten largest hold under 40%. The CDR3 runs to 12 residues. The V gene end was trimmed by 4 bases and the J gene end by 11 bases; junction bases not matched to a gene: 2. Germline V CDR1 and CDR2: SGHTA, FQGNSA. This rearrangement joins TRBV7-2 to TRBJ2-1; 10 nucleotides agree with TRBD2. The sequenced sample consisted of a population of CD138-negative cells sorted from bone marrow. The TCR was taken from a donor at least 40 years old with multiple myeloma. This CDR3 reads CASSWTSGQQFF. DNA for the CDR3: TGTGCCAGCAGCTGGACTAGCGGCCAGCAGTTCTTC.